This passage covers 5 T cell receptor beta chains from one sample sequenced in a study of T cell responses to AZD1222 COVID-19 vaccine. Profiled with immunoSEQ multiplex PCR; TCRdb holds only in-frame clones, not every one. The sample records some 100,000 clones, approximately 90% being singletons. The source was peripheral blood, collected on day 0 of AZD1222 vaccination. These receptors were obtained from an adult in good health.

The CDR3 sequence: CASSPPRAGRSGELFF. CDR3 bases: TGTGCCAGCAGCCCCCCGAGAGCGGGGCGATCCGGGGAGCTGTTTTTT. The chain carries TRBV28 and TRBJ2-2; 7 bases map to TRBD2. This CDR3 comprises 16 residues. Unmatched junction bases numbered 13, after V lost 6 bases and J lost 6 bases. Germline assignment: CDR1 MDHEN and CDR2 SYDVKM.

J is TRBJ2-2 and V is TRBV24-1; 10 bases line up with TRBD1. The CDR3 is made up of 15 amino acids. Germline lookup yields CDR1 KGHDR and CDR2 SFDVKD. V lost 4 bases, J lost 6 bases, and 4 bases stayed unmatched. This CDR3 is CATSDGTGVPGELFF. The CDR3 nucleotides read TGTGCCACCAGTGACGGGACAGGGGTGCCCGGGGAGCTGTTTTTT.

The chain recombines TRBV28 with TRBJ1-2; D is unresolved. V was trimmed by 7 bases and J by 7 bases, leaving 16 bases between them. The CDR3 covers 13 residues. Germline CDR1 MDHEN, CDR2 SYDVKM. As DNA, the CDR3 is TGTGCCAGCACGACGACCCCGGCCAGTGGCTACACCTTC. It codes for CASTTTPASGYTF.

The chain uses TRBV28 and TRBJ2-7, with D uncertain. Trimming stripped 6 bases from V and 5 bases from J, with 8 bases between. This CDR3 is built from 11 residues. Germline CDR1 and CDR2: MDHEN and SYDVKM. The CDR3 DNA is TGTGCCAGCAGCCTGAAGGACGAGCAGTACTTC. Residues: CASSLKDEQYF.

The V gene is TRBV7-6, the J gene TRBJ1-6; D is perhaps TRBD1 (5 bases). The germline CDR1 and CDR2 sequences are SGHVS and FNYEAQ. Trimming took off 3 bases at V and 9 bases at J, with 15 bases between the two ends. The CDR3 length is 15 residues. The chain's CDR3 is CASSLRQGLSSPLHF. CDR3 DNA sequence: TGTGCCAGCAGCTTGCGGCAGGGTCTGAGTTCACCCCTCCACTTT.